These T cell receptor beta chains were read from a single sample in a study of cytomegalovirus exposure and HLA in healthy donors. Method: immunoSEQ multiplex PCR; TCRdb's copy keeps in-frame clones and lacks some. The profile shows around 300,000 clones, approximately 86% of them singletons. Sequenced material: PBMCs. These receptors came from a young woman in good health and CMV-seronegative. CDR3s include the opening cysteine and the closing phenylalanine or tryptophan.

J | V | CDR3
TRBJ2-5 | TRBV7-2 | CASSLVGQGQETQYF
TRBJ1-5 | TRBV27 | CASSLSAQGRGQPQHF
TRBJ2-1 | TRBV19 | CASSPQPLLAGRSYNEQFF
TRBJ2-2 | TRBV30 | CAWSPGTDSTGELFF
TRBJ1-3 | TRBV6-6 | CASTNSGNTIYF
TRBJ1-6 | TRBV5-1 | CASSLETTVPLHF
TRBJ2-7 | TRBV19 | CASSISATGTYEQYF
TRBJ2-7 | TRBV10-2 | CASSDGRSYEQYF
TRBJ1-4 | TRBV18 | CASSSLTGTGINEKLFF
TRBJ1-1 | TRBV27 | CASSVTGAAEAFF
TRBJ1-1 | TRBV2 | CASSADTLNTEAFF
TRBJ2-5 | TRBV6-5 | CASSYGAQETQYF
TRBJ2-1 | TRBV5-1 | CASSPTLTTGSSEQFF
TRBJ2-7 | TRBV27 | CASSPGTSYEQYF
TRBJ1-5 | TRBV28 | CASRDSYQPQHF
TRBJ2-7 | TRBV5-1 | CASSYQGGQGPYEQYF
TRBJ1-5 | TRBV30 | CAWSDRPSNQPQHF
TRBJ2-7 | TRBV18 | CASSRGTSGGSYEQYF
TRBJ2-7 | TRBV13 | CASSWRQVLSYEQYF
TRBJ2-7 | TRBV6-6 | CASSATTSGGAEQYF
TRBJ1-5 | TRBV5-1 | CASSYGDSNQPQHF
TRBJ2-3 | TRBV30 | CAWDTGVVQTDTQYF
TRBJ1-1 | TRBV19 | CASRAGPMNTEAFF
TRBJ2-5 | TRBV11-2 | CASSDGPYEETQYF
TRBJ1-6 | TRBV21-1 | CARDSTGMDNSPLHF
TRBJ1-2 | TRBV6-5 | CASSYRQVHGYTF
TRBJ2-5 | TRBV5-6 | CASSWEQTQYF
TRBJ2-2 | TRBV4-1 | CASSRRRQGNTGELFF
TRBJ1-2 | TRBV6-5 | CASSGVQGQSYGYTF
TRBJ1-2 | TRBV5-6 | CASSLGSREGGYTF
TRBJ1-2 | TRBV6-5 | CASSYPTEGGNGYTF
TRBJ1-2 | TRBV5-1 | CASSLFRDYGYTF
TRBJ2-7 | TRBV5-4 | CASSLGDYEQYF
TRBJ1-1 | TRBV7-6 | CASSVQGRDEAFF
TRBJ2-7 | TRBV27 | CASRWTAGTGIEQYF
TRBJ2-7 | TRBV27 | CASSPGAAYEQYF
TRBJ2-6 | TRBV7-2 | CASQLYSGANVLTF